This T cell receptor (beta chain) was obtained from a study of Ad26.COV2.S vaccination and SARS-CoV-2 variants. Study-wide results and caveats: Substantial breadth in spike-specific CD8+ and CD4+ T cell responses was reportedly seen after vaccination. There was a possibility that the TCR breadth and depth analyses underestimated total T cell responses.

As for this clone: Antigen specificity is unknown.

TCRdb's copy holds only in-frame clones and misses some; the assay was immunoSEQ multiplex PCR. Here the sample spans over 110,000 clones, approximately 90% being singletons. Germline V gene sequence: CDR1 SGHVS, CDR2 FQNEAQ. V was pared by 4 bases and J by 4 bases, with 7 bases of the junction left unmatched. The CDR3 runs 17 residues. Sequencing used peripheral blood, obtained after recovery from COVID-19. The receptor was isolated from a human donor who had recovered from COVID-19. This rearrangement joins TRBV7-8 to TRBJ2-3, with TRBD2 identical over 14 bases. The CDR3 sequence: CASSSGLAGGVPDTQYF. CDR3 DNA sequence: TGTGCCAGCAGCTCTGGACTAGCGGGGGGCGTACCAGATACGCAGTATTTT.